This entry lists 29 T cell receptor beta chains sequenced from one sample in a study of cytomegalovirus exposure and HLA in healthy donors. PCR amplification relied on 60 Vbeta primers (plus 13 Jbeta primers). Generated by immunoSEQ multiplex PCR, the TCRdb table keeps only in-frame clones and is missing some. The sample gives about 180,000 clones, roughly 80% of which show up once; roughly 5% is in the top ten. The sequencing input was PBMCs. The receptors originated from a man aged 35 to 55 in good health and CMV-seronegative.

This clone was detected only once. The chain combines TRBV11-3 with TRBJ2-7; 8 nucleotides align to TRBD2. The CDR3 runs 17 residues. Germline V gives CDR1 SGHNT, CDR2 YENEEA. V trimming: 3 bases; J trimming: 2 bases; junction bases outside the gene matches: 12. CDR3 sequence (DNA): TGTGCCAGCAGCTTGGCTTTATCTGACGGGGGGGCCTACGAGCAGTACTTC. Its protein is CASSLALSDGGAYEQYF.

The CDR3 coding sequence is TGTGCCAGCAGTTACGGGGGGACTAGCGGCTACAATGAGCAGTTCTTC. It specifies CASSYGGTSGYNEQFF. V gene TRBV6-5 combines with J gene TRBJ2-1; 11 bases map to TRBD2. Germline CDR1 MNHEY, CDR2 SVGAGI. The CDR3 runs to 16 residues. The junction had 3 bases not matched to a gene; V was cut back by 2 bases and J by 3 bases.

This chain links TRBV2 with TRBJ2-2, with D possibly TRBD1 on 5 matching bases. Trimming shortened V by 6 bases and J by 0 bases, and 11 bases separated the two germline ends. This CDR3 spans 15 amino acids. Germline V gene lookup returns CDR1 SNHLY and CDR2 FYNNEI. The CDR3 nucleotides read TGTGCCAGCAGCGTTCAGGGAACGAACACCGGGGAGCTGTTTTTT. It translates to CASSVQGTNTGELFF. Drawing the rest from reference TRBV2 and TRBJ2-2, the complete variable domain is EPEVTQTPSHQVTQMGQEVILRCVPISNHLYFYWYRQILGQKVEFLVSFYNNEISEKSEIFDDQFSVERPDGSNFTLKIRSTKLEDSAMYFCASSVQGTNTGELFFGEGSRLTVL.

The gene calls are TRBV10-1 and TRBJ2-1; D is possibly TRBD1 (6 bases). The germline V gene has CDR1 WNHNN and CDR2 SYGVQD (reference sequence). The length of the CDR3 is 14 residues. Trimming stripped 9 bases from V and 2 bases from J, with 14 bases between. CDR3 in amino acids: CARRGQPAYNEQFF. The DNA for the CDR3 is TGCGCCAGAAGGGGACAACCGGCCTACAATGAGCAGTTCTTC.

The V call is TRBV6-6, the J call TRBJ2-1, with D possibly matching TRBD2 (6 bases). V lost 3 bases to trimming and J lost 2 bases, with 11 bases between them. Per germline, CDR1 MNHNY and CDR2 SVGAGI (reference sequence). The CDR3 runs to 15 residues. CDR3 in DNA: TGTGCCAGCAGTTATGGGACGGGGGCCTACAATGAGCAGTTCTTC. It yields the protein CASSYGTGAYNEQFF.

CDR3 coding DNA: TGTGCCAGCAGTAGGGCCGGGACAGGGATCCACGAGCAGTACTTC. Protein product: CASSRAGTGIHEQYF. The rearrangement links TRBV6-1 to TRBJ2-7; 9 bases map to TRBD1. From germline, CDR1 is MNHNS and CDR2 SASEGT. V dropped 5 bases and J dropped 5; count of bases not matched to a gene: 10. The CDR3 runs to 15 residues.

The chain links TRBV5-6 to TRBJ2-2, with 10 bases fitting TRBD2. The length of the CDR3 is 17 residues. V gave up 1 base and J gave up 1 base; unmatched junction bases: 4. The germline V gene has CDR1 SGHDT and CDR2 YYEEEE. CDR3 coding DNA: TGTGCCAGCAGCTTGTCCAGCGGGGGGGTGAACACCGGGGAGCTGTTTTTT. It translates to CASSLSSGGVNTGELFF.

V and J are TRBV2 and TRBJ2-3, with D possibly TRBD2 on 6 matching bases. CDR1 and CDR2 (germline): SNHLY, FYNNEI. CDR3 length equals 13 residues. Deletions cut 4 bases from V and 6 bases from J, with 11 bases between. The CDR3 here is CASSGRELDTQYF. CDR3 bases: TGTGCCAGCAGTGGACGGGAGTTGGATACGCAGTATTTT.

The V and J genes are TRBV4-3 and TRBJ2-3, with 10 bases aligning to TRBD2. The CDR3 contains 18 residues. Losses at the gene ends were 0 bases for V and 0 bases for J; bases not matched to a gene: 6. In germline, CDR1 is LGHNA, CDR2 YSLEER. Written as DNA, the CDR3 is TGCGCCAGCAGCCAAGATAATCTAGCGGGGGTTAGCACAGATACGCAGTATTTT. Translated: CASSQDNLAGVSTDTQYF.

The genes are TRBV30 and TRBJ2-2; possible D gene TRBD1, 6 bases. This CDR3 is built from 13 residues. V lost 7 bases and J 7 bases, leaving 16 bases between the germline ends. In germline, CDR1 is GTSNPN, CDR2 SVGIG (reference sequence). Written as DNA, the CDR3 is TGTGCCTCCCCGTCAGGGGATGGCGGGGAGCTGTTTTTT. This translates into CASPSGDGGELFF.

J is TRBJ1-4 and V is TRBV5-1; 9 nucleotides align to TRBD1. V dropped 4 bases and J dropped 8; count of bases not matched to a gene: 3. Germline V gives CDR1 SGHRS, CDR2 YFSETQ. The CDR3 has 13 amino acids. CDR3 region: CASSIGQGEKLFF. CDR3 bases: TGCGCCAGCAGCATAGGACAGGGGGAAAAACTGTTTTTT.

This clone was counted once. The chain employs TRBV4-1 and TRBJ1-5; 8 nucleotides align to TRBD1. Germline assignment: CDR1 MGHRA and CDR2 YSYEKL. V gave up 1 base and J gave up 3 bases; unmatched junction bases: 8. This CDR3 has 17 residues. CDR3 nucleotide sequence: TGCGCCAGCAGCCAAGGGTCAGGGGGCCCCAACAATCAGCCCCAGCATTTT. Protein: CASSQGSGGPNNQPQHF.

This chain connects TRBV18 to TRBJ2-1; no reliable D call. Trimming shortened V by 6 bases and J by 5 bases, and 17 bases separated the two germline ends. Germline V gene sequence: CDR1 KGHSH, CDR2 LQKENI. CDR3 length equals 15 residues. CDR3 region: CASSLGRASDNEQFF. The CDR3 DNA reads as TGTGCCAGCTCGTTGGGTCGCGCAAGCGACAATGAGCAGTTCTTC.

The chain links TRBV29-1 to TRBJ1-3, with TRBD1 identical over 10 bases. Germline values: CDR1 SQVTM, CDR2 ANQGSEA. The CDR3 length is 14 residues. V was pared by 6 bases and J by 4 bases, with 6 bases of the junction left unmatched. The CDR3 nucleotides read TGCAGCGTCCTCCGGGACAGGGGCGGAAACACCATATATTTT. It codes for CSVLRDRGGNTIYF.

The chain has TRBV7-8 and TRBJ2-3; the match to TRBD2 covers 10 bases. With 5 bases clipped from V and 2 bases from J, the junction kept 16 bases outside the gene matches. The CDR3 totals 19 residues. Germline V gene lookup returns CDR1 SGHVS and CDR2 FQNEAQ. The CDR3 bases are TGTGCCAGCAGCCCTGCACTAGCGGGATGGGGGAGTTCCACAGATACGCAGTATTTT. Translating gives CASSPALAGWGSSTDTQYF.

CDR3 coding DNA: TGCGCCAGCAGTAGCCAAGCGGGGGTGGGGGAGACCCAGTACTTC. Translated: CASSSQAGVGETQYF. V gene TRBV4-3 combines with J gene TRBJ2-5; 8 bases line up with TRBD2. The CDR3 has 15 residues. V gave up 6 bases and J gave up 5 bases; unmatched junction bases: 11. Germline CDR1 LGHNA, CDR2 YSLEER.

The chain recombines TRBV7-2 with TRBJ1-5; TRBD1 matches 10 bases. This CDR3 is 15 amino acids long. Germline assignment: CDR1 SGHTA and CDR2 FQGNSA. V lost 0 bases to trimming and J lost 7 bases; unmatched junction nucleotides: 3. CDR3 nucleotides: TGTGCCAGCAGCTTAGCGGGACAGGGGCCCCAGCCCCAGCATTTT. Translated, it gives CASSLAGQGPQPQHF.

This clone appeared a few times. The rearrangement links TRBV10-3 to TRBJ2-7; D is perhaps TRBD1 (6 bases). Germline values: CDR1 ENHRY, CDR2 SYGVKD. The length of the CDR3 is 15 residues. The V end lost 0 bases, the J end lost 6 bases, and 15 bases lay between the germline ends. The CDR3 nucleotides read TGTGCCATCAGTGAGTCAGGGGGTATACGAATCGAGCAGTACTTC. Amino acids: CAISESGGIRIEQYF.

This chain uses TRBV5-4 with TRBJ2-7, with 7 bases aligning to TRBD1. CDR3 length: 13 amino acids. V shed 5 bases and J 6 bases; nucleotides not matched to a gene: 8. Per germline, CDR1 SGHNT and CDR2 YYREEE (reference sequence). Here the CDR3 DNA reads TGTGCCAGCAGTTCTAGACAGGGATTCGAGCAGTACTTC. Its translation: CASSSRQGFEQYF.

The rearrangement uses TRBV28 and TRBJ2-3, with D possibly being TRBD2 (6 bases). CDR3 size: 14 residues. Trimming pared 7 bases from V and 3 bases from J, leaving 14 bases between. CDR1 and CDR2 (germline): MDHEN, SYDVKM. CDR3 DNA: TGTGCCAGCATGGGCGGGGTTCAGACAGATACGCAGTATTTT. This sequence encodes CASMGGVQTDTQYF. The full variable domain, completed using reference TRBV28 and TRBJ2-3, is DVKVTQSSRYLVKRTGEKVFLECVQDMDHENMFWYRQDPGLGLRLIYFSYDVKMKEKGDIPEGYSVSREKKERFSLILESASTNQTSMYLCASMGGVQTDTQYFGPGTRLTVL.

This chain links TRBV4-3 with TRBJ2-2, with 12 bases aligning to TRBD2. Unmatched junction bases numbered 3, after V lost 0 bases and J lost 1 base. The V gene's germline CDR1 is LGHNA and CDR2 YSLEER. The CDR3 extends over 18 amino acids. CDR3 loop: CASSQEASGGGNTGELFF. Here the CDR3 DNA reads TGCGCCAGCAGCCAAGAAGCTAGCGGGGGGGGGAACACCGGGGAGCTGTTTTTT.

The chain couples TRBV5-5 to TRBJ1-4, with D unresolved. Looked up from germline, CDR1 is SGHKS and CDR2 is YYEKEE (reference sequence). The V and J ends lost 1 base and 0 bases respectively, with 7 bases between them. The CDR3 contains 15 residues. The DNA for the CDR3 is TGTGCCAGCAGCTTGACGCGGACAACTAATGAAAAACTGTTTTTT. Its translation: CASSLTRTTNEKLFF.

The chain employs TRBV7-2 and TRBJ1-5; 9 bases line up with TRBD1. The CDR3 runs 15 residues. The J segment lost 4 bases and the V segment lost 6 bases, leaving 7 bases of the junction unmatched. The germline V gene encodes CDR1 SGHTA and CDR2 FQGNSA. CDR3 protein: CASSTQGASNQPQHF. The CDR3 DNA sequence: TGTGCCAGCAGTACACAGGGGGCTAGTAATCAGCCCCAGCATTTT.

The rearrangement uses TRBV6-5 and TRBJ1-4; tentatively, D is TRBD1 (5 bases). The CDR3 sequence is 15 residues long. Germline CDR1 MNHEY, CDR2 SVGAGI. Trimming cost V 0 bases and J 6 bases, with 11 bases left between them. The CDR3 bases are TGTGCCAGCAGTTACTCCGGCAGGGCTTATGAAAAACTGTTTTTT. As protein: CASSYSGRAYEKLFF.

This chain joins TRBV11-2 and TRBJ1-1, with 7 bases lining up with TRBD1. V trimming: 6 bases; J trimming: 11 bases; junction bases outside the gene matches: 12. The CDR3 consists of 13 residues. Germline V gene lookup returns CDR1 SGHAT and CDR2 FQNNGV. CDR3 in DNA: TGTGCCAGCAGTTCGGACAGGCTAGGAGGGGCTTTCTTT. This translates into CASSSDRLGGAFF.

V and J are TRBV5-1 and TRBJ2-1, with 8 bases identical to TRBD2. J was trimmed by 0 bases and V by 2 bases; bases with no gene match: 10. The CDR3 extends over 18 amino acids. The germline V gene has CDR1 SGHRS and CDR2 YFSETQ. Here the CDR3 reads CASSFGPSGRNSYNEQFF. The CDR3 DNA follows: TGCGCCAGCAGCTTCGGGCCCAGCGGGAGAAACTCCTACAATGAGCAGTTCTTC.

V usage is TRBV6-5 and J usage is TRBJ1-1; D unclear. The CDR3 is 15 amino acids. Germline CDR1 reads MNHEY; CDR2 reads SVGAGI. Trimming shortened V by 2 bases and J by 5 bases, and 15 bases separated the two germline ends. The CDR3 nucleotides are TGTGCCAGCAGTTACGGGATCCGGGGAGAGACTGAAGCTTTCTTT. Its protein product is CASSYGIRGETEAFF.

This clone occurred once. V is TRBV5-5 and J is TRBJ1-2; TRBD1 agrees at 7 bases. The trim removed 4 bases at V and 2 bases at J, leaving 8 bases unmatched. Germline V gene sequence: CDR1 SGHKS, CDR2 YYEKEE (reference sequence). This CDR3 region has 15 residues. The CDR3 is CASSIPGQRNYGYTF. The CDR3 DNA follows: TGTGCCAGCAGCATTCCGGGACAGCGAAACTATGGCTACACCTTC.

V gene TRBV9 combines with J gene TRBJ1-3; maybe TRBD1 (6 bases). CDR3 length equals 14 residues. Trimming took 6 bases from V and 2 from J, leaving 12 bases between them. Germline V lookup: CDR1 SGDLS, CDR2 YYNGEE. CDR3 nucleotide sequence: TGTGCCAGCACTCCAGAGGGGGCTGGAAACACCATATATTTT. Its translation is CASTPEGAGNTIYF.